This T cell receptor beta chain stems from a study of T cell changes during pregnancy in multiple sclerosis. The protocol was immunoSEQ multiplex PCR, while the TCRdb copy is restricted to in-frame clones and leaves out a portion. The data show approximately 20,000 clones, 86% seen once. The V and J ends lost 3 bases and 0 bases respectively, with 10 bases between them. Germline V gives CDR1 SGDLS, CDR2 YYNGEE. The CDR3 totals 16 residues. The origin of this receptor is a female donor in good health, enrolled as a control in a pregnancy study. The sample consisted of CD8+ T cells from peripheral blood mononuclear cells, taken in the third trimester of pregnancy. The chain employs TRBV9 and TRBJ1-6, with D unclear. The CDR3 nucleotides are TGTGCCAGCAGCGCCGAGATGAGCTCCTATAATTCACCCCTCCACTTT. It is translated as CASSAEMSSYNSPLHF.